The 10 T cell receptor beta chains given below trace back to one sample, sequenced in a study of OX40 agonist ivuxolimab in advanced cancers. Sequencing used immunoSEQ multiplex PCR; TCRdb keeps in-frame clones, though not all of them. The table records around 50,000 clones, 80% to 90% of them present only once. The sequences come from CD4+ or CD8+ T cells sorted from blood, collected in a trial of the OX40 agonist ivuxolimab. The receptors derive from an adult with an advanced solid tumor such as melanoma, head and neck, liver or kidney cancer.

The V gene is TRBV28, the J gene TRBJ1-3; D might be TRBD1 (5 bases). Trimming cost V 6 bases and J 4 bases, with 16 bases left between them. Germline V lookup: CDR1 MDHEN, CDR2 SYDVKM. The CDR3 sequence is 15 residues long. CDR3 DNA sequence: TGTGCCAGCAGCCGAGGGGAGATTGGAGGAAACACCATATATTTT. Encoded protein: CASSRGEIGGNTIYF.

The sample holds one count of this clone. The chain has TRBV10-2 and TRBJ1-2; 9 bases match TRBD1. The CDR3 loop spans 14 amino acids. Germline-derived CDR1 and CDR2 are WSHSY and SAAADI. Trimming removed 6 bases from V and 2 bases from J; junction bases left unmatched: 4. CDR3 DNA: TGCGCCAGCAGGAAACAGGGGGCGAACTATGGCTACACCTTC. It yields the protein CASRKQGANYGYTF.

V usage is TRBV28 and J usage is TRBJ2-3; D not certain. Germline V lookup: CDR1 MDHEN, CDR2 SYDVKM. The CDR3 runs 11 residues. The V end was cut by 7 bases, the J end by 5 bases, with 7 bases between. CDR3 nucleotides: TGTGCCAGCAAAGCTCGAGATACGCAGTATTTT. Protein sequence: CASKARDTQYF.

V usage is TRBV2 and J usage is TRBJ2-5; maybe TRBD2 (5 bases). The CDR3 length is 13 residues. Trimming pared 5 bases from V and 4 bases from J, leaving 11 bases between. The germline V gene encodes CDR1 SNHLY and CDR2 FYNNEI. This CDR3 reads CASSPGETETQYF. Written as DNA, the CDR3 is TGTGCCAGCAGTCCCGGGGAGACAGAGACCCAGTACTTC.

This rearrangement joins TRBV18 to TRBJ2-5; D is perhaps TRBD2 (6 bases). This CDR3 region has 14 residues. Germline lookup yields CDR1 KGHSH and CDR2 LQKENI. V was pared by 3 bases and J by 0 bases, with 8 bases between. Here the CDR3 reads CASSPWTNQETQYF. The DNA of the CDR3 is TGTGCCAGCTCACCTTGGACTAACCAAGAGACCCAGTACTTC.

The chain uses TRBV6-4 and TRBJ2-2; D is perhaps TRBD1 (5 bases). Germline V gene sequence: CDR1 MRHNA, CDR2 SNTAGT. This CDR3 spans 15 amino acids. V lost 2 bases, J lost 1 base, and 8 bases lay in between. The CDR3 loop reads CASSDKGKNTGELFF. CDR3 nucleotides: TGTGCCAGCAGTGACAAGGGGAAGAACACCGGGGAGCTGTTTTTT.

V and J are TRBV6-1 and TRBJ2-3; D remains ambiguous. The CDR3 extends over 15 amino acids. Trimming left V 11 bases short and J 4 bases short, with 22 bases between. CDR1 and CDR2 (germline): MNHNS, SASEGT. CDR3 sequence reads: CAGSPSWTSADTQYF. CDR3 bases: TGTGCCGGCTCCCCCTCCTGGACCTCCGCAGATACGCAGTATTTT.

The chain joins TRBV5-6 to TRBJ1-3, with TRBD1 as a possible D gene (5 bases). Between the trimmed V and J ends, which lost 3 bases and 0 bases, there was a span of 16 bases. CDR3 size: 17 residues. Germline lookup yields CDR1 SGHDT and CDR2 YYEEEE. In DNA, the CDR3 is TGTGCCAGCAGCTCAAACAACAGGATATTCTCTGGAAACACCATATATTTT. It encodes CASSSNNRIFSGNTIYF.

The CDR3 spells CASSFMSGYNQPQHF. The CDR3 DNA follows: TGTGCCAGCAGTTTTATGTCGGGGTACAATCAGCCCCAGCATTTT. The chain combines TRBV28 with TRBJ1-5; D unclear. Trimming removed 3 bases from V and 3 bases from J, with 12 bases in between. Germline CDR1 and CDR2: MDHEN and SYDVKM. The CDR3 has 15 amino acids.

The J gene is TRBJ2-5, the V gene TRBV11-3, with 8 bases aligning to TRBD1. The V gene end was trimmed by 5 bases and the J gene end by 5 bases; junction bases not matched to a gene: 4. The CDR3 length is 13 residues. Germline V lookup: CDR1 SGHNT, CDR2 YENEEA. CDR3 sequence: CASSQDRDETQYF. The CDR3, as DNA: TGTGCCAGCAGCCAGGACAGGGACGAGACCCAGTACTTC.